Listed here are 19 T cell receptor beta chains from one sample, sequenced in a study of blood T cell repertoires in COVID-19. The repertoire was sequenced with immunoSEQ multiplex PCR; TCRdb's copy has only in-frame clones and lacks some. The sample comprises 200,000 or so clones, roughly 80% of which are singletons, and approximately 1.2% rests with the top ten. The material sequenced was PBMCs or T cells enriched from blood (not recorded which). The receptors were sampled from a woman aged 40 to 50 with acute COVID-19.

This rearrangement joins TRBV2 to TRBJ1-4, with 8 bases fitting TRBD1. Germline V CDR1 and CDR2: SNHLY, FYNNEI. V lost 6 bases, J lost 4 bases, and 10 bases stayed unmatched. This CDR3 has 16 residues. The CDR3 region has the DNA TGTGCCAGCAGAGCTACCACAGGGGGTCTTAATGAAAAACTGTTTTTT. It specifies CASRATTGGLNEKLFF.

The V call is TRBV2, the J call TRBJ2-1, with D perhaps TRBD2 (6 bases). V was cut by 1 base and J by 4 bases, with 8 bases left in between. This CDR3 contains 14 residues. The V gene's germline CDR1 is SNHLY and CDR2 FYNNEI. The CDR3 loop reads CASSEGTIYNEQFF. The CDR3 bases are TGTGCCAGCAGTGAAGGGACTATTTACAATGAGCAGTTCTTC.

This clone was counted once. The chain couples TRBV15 to TRBJ1-1; 9 bases map to TRBD1. There are 14 residues in the CDR3. Germline CDR1 is LNHNV and CDR2 is YYDKDF (reference sequence). J gave up 4 bases and V 2 bases, and 2 bases lay outside the gene matches. CDR3 in DNA: TGTGCCACCAGCAGACCGGACAGGGGCACTGAAGCTTTCTTT. It translates to CATSRPDRGTEAFF. Complete variable domain (other parts from reference TRBV15 and TRBJ1-1): DAMVIQNPRYQVTQFGKPVTLSCSQTLNHNVMYWYQQKSSQAPKLLFHYYDKDFNNEADTPDNFQSRRPNTSFCFLDIRSPGLGDTAMYLCATSRPDRGTEAFFGQGTRLTVV.

This clone was seen just once. The chain couples TRBV30 to TRBJ1-6, with 10 bases that match TRBD1. CDR3 length equals 14 residues. In germline, CDR1 is GTSNPN, CDR2 SVGIG (reference sequence). The J segment lost 10 bases and the V segment lost 1 base, leaving 4 bases of the junction unmatched. This CDR3 reads CAWSEGQGGSPLHF. The CDR3 bases are TGTGCCTGGAGTGAAGGACAGGGGGGGTCACCCCTCCACTTT.

The rearrangement links TRBV9 to TRBJ2-1; 10 bases line up with TRBD2. The ends lost 1 base at V and 7 bases at J; junction bases unmatched: 11. From germline, CDR1 is SGDLS and CDR2 YYNGEE. The CDR3 runs to 17 residues. This CDR3 reads CASSVLGTSALGNEQFF. The CDR3 DNA follows: TGTGCCAGCAGCGTATTAGGGACTAGCGCCTTGGGGAATGAGCAGTTCTTC.

This clone was seen just once. The chain employs TRBV6-5 and TRBJ1-1; maybe TRBD1 (5 bases). The CDR3 loop spans 12 amino acids. Germline V gives CDR1 MNHEY, CDR2 SVGAGI. The V end was cut by 6 bases, the J end by 1 base, with 6 bases between. CDR3 amino acids: CASSQGNTEAFF. The DNA of the CDR3 is TGTGCCAGCAGCCAGGGGAACACTGAAGCTTTCTTT.

Of note for this clone: Additional DNA sequences in this sample encode the identical CDR3. The V gene is TRBV10-3, the J gene TRBJ1-5; D gene uncertain. Deletions cut 0 bases from V and 6 bases from J, with 6 bases between. This CDR3 contains 13 residues. Germline V gives CDR1 ENHRY, CDR2 SYGVKD. CDR3 DNA: TGTGCCATCAGTGAGTCACCCGGTCAGCCCCAGCATTTT. It codes for CAISESPGQPQHF.

The chain links TRBV5-1 to TRBJ1-1; perhaps TRBD1 as D (6 bases). The V gene's germline CDR1 is SGHRS and CDR2 YFSETQ. V lost 1 base to trimming and J lost 4 bases, with 20 bases between them. The length of the CDR3 is 17 residues. In DNA, the CDR3 is TGCGCCAGCAGCTTGTTTGCTGTGGGGGCCGGTGGCACTGAAGCTTTCTTT. As protein: CASSLFAVGAGGTEAFF.

The rearrangement joins TRBV15 to TRBJ1-1; D call uncertain. The CDR3 runs 13 residues. The germline V and J ends were trimmed by 0 bases and 5 bases, with 7 bases remaining between them. Looked up from germline, CDR1 is LNHNV and CDR2 is YYDKDF (reference sequence). Here the CDR3 reads CATSRDSGTEAFF. In DNA, the CDR3 is TGTGCCACCAGCAGAGACTCCGGGACTGAAGCTTTCTTT.

The J gene is TRBJ2-5, the V gene TRBV6-2 or TRBV6-3; 8 nucleotides align to TRBD2. This CDR3 is built from 15 residues. CDR1 and CDR2 (germline): MNHEY, SVGEGT. V dropped 4 bases and J dropped 5; count of bases not matched to a gene: 9. The chain's CDR3 is CASSSTGLAGETQYF. The CDR3 coding sequence is TGTGCCAGCAGTTCCACCGGACTAGCAGGGGAGACCCAGTACTTC.

This clone was recorded a few times. This chain links TRBV5-1 with TRBJ2-3; weak D call: TRBD2 (6 bases). V was trimmed by 5 bases and J by 5 bases, leaving 15 bases between them. Germline V gives CDR1 SGHRS, CDR2 YFSETQ. The CDR3 loop spans 14 amino acids. CDR3 in amino acids: CASRLALVGDTQYF. CDR3 in DNA: TGCGCCAGCAGACTAGCTCTTGTGGGAGATACGCAGTATTTT.

The chain has TRBV11-2 and TRBJ1-4; maybe TRBD1 (6 bases). The CDR3 sequence is 16 residues long. CDR1 SGHAT and CDR2 FQNNGV come from the germline V gene. Trimming stripped 6 bases from V and 4 bases from J, with 18 bases between. CDR3 in amino acids: CASSTGQRALNEKLFF. The CDR3 DNA follows: TGTGCCAGCAGTACTGGACAGCGAGCACTTAATGAAAAACTGTTTTTT.

The chain joins TRBV29-1 to TRBJ1-1; 12 positions agree with TRBD1. V dropped 3 bases and J dropped 5; count of bases not matched to a gene: 4. Germline values: CDR1 SQVTM, CDR2 ANQGSEA. This CDR3 comprises 14 residues. The CDR3: CSVDGTGGRTEAFF. As DNA, the CDR3 is TGCAGCGTTGACGGGACAGGGGGCCGGACTGAAGCTTTCTTT.

A few counts support this clone. The chain combines TRBV3-1 (or the pseudogene TRBV3-2) with TRBJ1-2, with D perhaps TRBD1 (5 bases). Trimming pared 8 bases from V and 8 bases from J, leaving 18 bases between. Per germline, CDR1 LGHDT and CDR2 YNNKEL (reference sequence). This CDR3 has 13 amino acids. CDR3 loop: CASREGLGGGYTF. The DNA for the CDR3 is TGTGCCAGCCGGGAGGGACTCGGGGGAGGCTACACCTTC.

The rearrangement links TRBV19 to TRBJ1-5; 8 bases map to TRBD1. J was trimmed by 4 bases and V by 6 bases; bases with no gene match: 8. This CDR3 region has 15 residues. The germline V gene encodes CDR1 LNHDA and CDR2 SQIVND (reference sequence). CDR3 sequence reads: CASRYRGKANQPQHF. CDR3 sequence (DNA): TGTGCCAGTAGATACAGGGGGAAGGCAAATCAGCCCCAGCATTTT.

At least ten counts were recorded for this clone. This sequence joins TRBV11-2 and TRBJ1-1; 8 bases map to TRBD1. The CDR3 loop spans 16 amino acids. Germline CDR1 is SGHAT and CDR2 is FQNNGV. Unmatched junction bases numbered 4, after V lost 1 base and J lost 0 bases. The CDR3 loop is CASSLVMGQVNTEAFF. As DNA, the CDR3 is TGTGCCAGCAGCTTAGTGATGGGACAGGTGAACACTGAAGCTTTCTTT.

J is TRBJ2-5 and V is TRBV5-4; a possible D gene is TRBD2 (6 bases). This CDR3 contains 14 residues. Germline V lookup: CDR1 SGHNT, CDR2 YYREEE (reference sequence). Trimming shortened V by 7 bases and J by 4 bases, and 17 bases separated the two germline ends. This CDR3 reads CASHLMGGRETQYF. The CDR3 DNA sequence: TGTGCCAGCCATCTAATGGGGGGTCGAGAGACCCAGTACTTC.

With regard to this clone: This is likely a read error, given that the CDR3 carries no conserved phenylalanine or tryptophan at its end. The limits of the CDR3 on the DNA are not certain, so only TCRdb's listed CDR3 is given. V is TRBV19 and J is TRBJ2-7; the table gives TRBD2 as D, unverified against the DNA. Germline V CDR1 and CDR2: LNHDA, SQIVND (reference sequence). The CDR3 is 12 amino acids in total, end residues counted. CDR3 protein: CASSPPWPGGPG.

The V and J genes are TRBV30 and TRBJ1-1; perhaps TRBD1 as D (5 bases). V was cut by 3 bases and J by 5 bases, with 13 bases left in between. Germline CDR1 and CDR2: GTSNPN and SVGIG (reference sequence). The CDR3 is 13 residues long. This CDR3 is CAWRGRVWTEAFF. The CDR3 DNA follows: TGTGCCTGGAGGGGCAGGGTCTGGACTGAAGCTTTCTTT.